This T cell receptor beta chain was recorded in a study of blood T cells in healthy people across ages. Study background: Template switching caught about one barcoded beta molecule for each two T cells.

With 1 base removed from V and 4 bases from J, the gap between germline ends came to 16 bases. This CDR3 spans 15 amino acids. The germline V gene encodes CDR1 DFQATT and CDR2 SNEGSKA (reference sequence). A J-beta primer mix and a sample-barcoded 5' primer were used in a second PCR of roughly 7 to 12 cycles. Each cDNA molecule carried a tag from a template-switch adaptor that contained 12 random nucleotides. TCRdb recomputed calls from the 5' RACE reads with MiXCR, one row per CDR3 protein. The data contain some 1 million distinct CDR3 sequences, around 43% of them singletons. Source material: blood. The receptor's source is a woman aged 55-75 years in good health. This rearrangement joins TRBV20-1 to TRBJ2-5, with TRBD1 as a possible D gene (6 bases). CDR3 sequence: CSARVGTRSPETQYF. CDR3 nucleotide sequence: TGCAGTGCTAGAGTCGGGACACGGTCCCCAGAGACCCAGTACTTC.